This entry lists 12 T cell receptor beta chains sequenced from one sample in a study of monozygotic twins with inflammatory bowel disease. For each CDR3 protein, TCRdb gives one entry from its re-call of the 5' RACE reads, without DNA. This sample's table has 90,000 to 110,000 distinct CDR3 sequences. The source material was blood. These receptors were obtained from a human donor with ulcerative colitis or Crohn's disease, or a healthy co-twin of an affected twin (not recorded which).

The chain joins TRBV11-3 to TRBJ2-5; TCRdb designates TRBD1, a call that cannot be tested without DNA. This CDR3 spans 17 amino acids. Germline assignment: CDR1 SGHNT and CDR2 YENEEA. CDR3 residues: CASSLGWTGATPETQYF.

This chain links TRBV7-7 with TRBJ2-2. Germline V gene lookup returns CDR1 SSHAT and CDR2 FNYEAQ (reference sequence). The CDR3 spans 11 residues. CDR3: CASSSYGEPFF.

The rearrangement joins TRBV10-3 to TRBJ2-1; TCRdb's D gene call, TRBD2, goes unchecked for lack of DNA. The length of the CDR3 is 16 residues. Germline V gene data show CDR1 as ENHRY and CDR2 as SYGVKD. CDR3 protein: CAIGNPTGRPYNEQFF.

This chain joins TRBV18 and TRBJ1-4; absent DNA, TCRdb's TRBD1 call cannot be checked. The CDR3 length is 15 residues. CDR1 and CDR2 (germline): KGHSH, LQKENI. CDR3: CASSPRGSSGEKLFF.

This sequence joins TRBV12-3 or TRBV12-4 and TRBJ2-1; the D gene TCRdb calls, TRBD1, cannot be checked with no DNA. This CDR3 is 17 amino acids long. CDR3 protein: CASSLLGIGSLAPEQFF.

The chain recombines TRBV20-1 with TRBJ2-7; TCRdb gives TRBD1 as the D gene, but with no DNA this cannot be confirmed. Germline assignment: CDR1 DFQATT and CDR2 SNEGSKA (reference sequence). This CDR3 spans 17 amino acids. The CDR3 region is CSARDLGEPTSTYEQYF.

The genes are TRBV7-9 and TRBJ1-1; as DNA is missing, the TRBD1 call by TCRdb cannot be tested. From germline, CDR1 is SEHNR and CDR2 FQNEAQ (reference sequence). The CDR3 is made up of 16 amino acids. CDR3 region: CASSRGQGYGNTEAFF.

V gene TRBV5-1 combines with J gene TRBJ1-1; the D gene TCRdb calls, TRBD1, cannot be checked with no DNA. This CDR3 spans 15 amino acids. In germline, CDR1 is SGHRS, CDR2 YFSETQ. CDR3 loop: CASSLEGGLNTEAFF.

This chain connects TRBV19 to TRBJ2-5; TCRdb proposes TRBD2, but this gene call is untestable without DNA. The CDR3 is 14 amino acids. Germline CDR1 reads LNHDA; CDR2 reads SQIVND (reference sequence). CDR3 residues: CASRRLAGQETQYF.

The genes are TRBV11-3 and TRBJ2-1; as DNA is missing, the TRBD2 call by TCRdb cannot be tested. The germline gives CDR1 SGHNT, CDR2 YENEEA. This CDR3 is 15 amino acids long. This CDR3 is CASSGGAGGFNEQFF.

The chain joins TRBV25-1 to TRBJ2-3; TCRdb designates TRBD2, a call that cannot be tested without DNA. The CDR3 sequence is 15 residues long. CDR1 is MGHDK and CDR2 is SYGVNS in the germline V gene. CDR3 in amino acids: CASSLRAGGADTQYF.

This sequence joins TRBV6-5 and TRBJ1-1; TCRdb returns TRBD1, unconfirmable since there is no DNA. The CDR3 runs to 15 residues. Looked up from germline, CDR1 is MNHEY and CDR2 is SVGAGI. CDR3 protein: CASSSQQGGYTEAFF.